Below, 9 T cell receptor beta chains from the same sample are listed, as sequenced in a study of identical twins. A single record per CDR3 protein comes from TCRdb applying MiXCR to the 5' RACE reads. The repertoire holds roughly 570,000 distinct CDR3 sequences, with 9.6% as singletons. In addition, the sample was reused for a study of yellow fever vaccine responses in identical twins.

The source material was PBMCs. The receptor source for this set is a woman aged 18-35 years in good health.

This chain connects TRBV6-2 or TRBV6-3 to TRBJ2-7, with TRBD2 matching over 7 bases. The germline V gene has CDR1 MNHEY and CDR2 SVGEGT. CDR3 length equals 15 residues. V was pared by 2 bases and J by 4 bases, with 8 bases of the junction left unmatched. The CDR3 DNA sequence: TGTGCCAGCAGTTACAATCTAGCGGACTTTTACGAGCAGTACTTC. It translates to CASSYNLADFYEQYF.

This clonotype was counted ten times or more. This chain connects TRBV12-3 or TRBV12-4 to TRBJ1-1; tentatively, D is TRBD1 (6 bases). The CDR3 totals 13 residues. With 6 bases removed from V and 8 bases from J, the gap between germline ends came to 16 bases. CDR3 protein: CASSKGTKTEAFF. DNA for the CDR3: TGTGCCAGCAGCAAAGGGACAAAGACAGAAGCTTTCTTT.

This clonotype showed up many times. J is TRBJ2-1 and V is TRBV12-3 or TRBV12-4, with D possibly being TRBD2 (5 bases). V lost 5 bases and J 10 bases, leaving 9 bases between the germline ends. The CDR3 totals 11 residues. The CDR3 loop is CASSARLEQFF. The CDR3, as DNA: TGTGCCAGCAGTGCCCGACTAGAGCAGTTCTTC.

J is TRBJ2-7 and V is TRBV10-2; no clear D. Germline CDR1 is WSHSY and CDR2 is SAAADI. V lost 2 bases to trimming and J lost 2 bases, with 7 bases between them. The CDR3 contains 13 residues. CDR3 region: CASSERSAYEQYF. The CDR3 coding sequence is TGCGCCAGCAGTGAGAGGTCGGCCTACGAGCAGTACTTC.

This rearrangement joins TRBV3-1 to TRBJ2-5; TRBD1 or TRBD2 may be the D gene (5 bases each). This CDR3 has 18 residues. Germline CDR1 LGHDT, CDR2 YNNKEL (reference sequence). V gave up 10 bases and J gave up 2 bases, with 29 bases separating them. This chain's CDR3 is CATSQEGPRDSSQETQYF. The CDR3 coding sequence is TGTGCCACCTCCCAAGAGGGACCCCGAGACAGTTCACAAGAGACCCAGTACTTC.

The table lists this clonotype with a few counts. V and J are TRBV29-1 and TRBJ2-5; possible D gene TRBD2, 6 bases. Germline V gene lookup returns CDR1 SQVTM and CDR2 ANQGSEA. This CDR3 region has 13 residues. Trimming took 4 bases from V and 2 from J, leaving 11 bases between them. CDR3 amino acids: CSVGGMGQETQYF. The DNA of the CDR3 is TGCAGCGTTGGCGGGATGGGACAAGAGACCCAGTACTTC. The full variable domain, in which reference TRBV29-1 and TRBJ2-5 provide the parts outside the CDR3, is SAVISQKPSRDICQRGTSLTIQCQVDSQVTMMFWYRQQPGQSLTLIATANQGSEATYESGFVIDKFPISRPNLTFSTLTVSNMSPEDSSIYLCSVGGMGQETQYFGPGTRLLVL.

There are many counts of this clonotype. The chain couples TRBV29-1 to TRBJ2-1; TRBD1 matches at 10 bases. The V gene end was trimmed by 6 bases and the J gene end by 7 bases; junction bases not matched to a gene: 12. The germline CDR1 and CDR2 sequences are SQVTM and ANQGSEA. CDR3 length equals 15 residues. CDR3 protein: CSVKPQGQGRNEQFF. The CDR3, as DNA: TGCAGCGTCAAACCTCAGGGACAGGGGCGGAATGAGCAGTTCTTC.

This clonotype has ten or more counts. This rearrangement joins TRBV6-2 or TRBV6-3 to TRBJ2-1; 9 bases line up with TRBD2. The germline CDR1 and CDR2 sequences are MNHEY and SVGEGT. The CDR3 has 17 amino acids. J was trimmed by 4 bases and V by 0 bases; bases with no gene match: 7. The CDR3 loop reads CASSYSPPSGVYNEQFF. CDR3 in DNA: TGTGCCAGCAGTTACTCGCCGCCTAGCGGGGTTTACAATGAGCAGTTCTTC.

This clonotype appeared many times. This sequence joins TRBV12-3 or TRBV12-4 and TRBJ2-7; the match to TRBD1 covers 9 bases. The CDR3 has 14 amino acids. The V gene end was trimmed by 6 bases and the J gene end by 3 bases; junction bases not matched to a gene: 6. The CDR3 region has the DNA TGTGCCAGCAGGAAGGGACAGGGAAACTACGAGCAGTACTTC. It codes for CASRKGQGNYEQYF.